Below, one TCR beta chain is given with its context. This sample is part of a study of blood T cell repertoires in COVID-19. TCRdb's table, derived via immunoSEQ multiplex PCR, lists solely in-frame clones and lacks some. The sample has roughly 200,000 clones, 70% to 90% seen once. Per the germline V gene, CDR1 is SGHAT and CDR2 is FQNNGV. Trimming at V came to 5 bases and at J to 1 base, leaving 9 bases not matched to a gene. The CDR3 runs 16 residues. J is TRBJ2-3 and V is TRBV11-2; 7 nucleotides agree with TRBD1. The receptor was derived from a young woman who had recovered from COVID-19. The specimen was peripheral blood. CDR3 coding DNA: TGTGCCAGCAGCGATAGAACAGGGGACGGCACAGATACGCAGTATTTT. Amino acids: CASSDRTGDGTDTQYF. Full variable domain (outside the CDR3, taken from reference TRBV11-2 and TRBJ2-3): EAGVAQSPRYKIIEKRQSVAFWCNPISGHATLYWYQQILGQGPKLLIQFQNNGVVDDSQLPKDRFSAERLKGVDSTLKIQPAKLEDSAVYLCASSDRTGDGTDTQYFGPGTRLTVL.